The present T cell receptor beta chain was sequenced within a study of identical twins. In regard to this clonotype: Its target is unknown.

A universal primer site was added by template switching, and unique molecular identifiers were carried by the cDNA. TCRdb re-called the 5' RACE reads through MiXCR, storing one row per CDR3 protein. The sample holds about 890,000 distinct CDR3 sequences, over 9% seen once. Regarding the study as a whole: Zero-insertion findings could be partly confounded by invariant cells (MAIT and iNKT cells). Out-of-frame alpha sequences shared between twins exhibited an excess of low generation probability.

Every donor was a healthy Caucasian. This CDR3 has 14 residues. CDR1 is MNHNS and CDR2 is SASEGT in the germline V gene. The V end was cut by 6 bases, the J end by 5 bases, with 16 bases between. The same sample was also used in a study of yellow fever vaccine responses in identical twins.

The TCR comes from a young woman in good health. Sequences were obtained from PBMCs. The rearrangement joins TRBV6-1 to TRBJ2-5; no firm D call. The chain's CDR3 is CASRTNRRSETQYF. DNA for the CDR3: TGTGCCAGCAGAACGAACCGCCGGAGTGAGACCCAGTACTTC.